This T cell receptor (beta chain) was retrieved from a study of T cell responses to AZD1222 COVID-19 vaccine. CDR1 is LGHDT, CDR2 YNNKEL, per germline (reference sequence). The CDR3 is 12 amino acids. V was trimmed by 7 bases and J by 5 bases, leaving 9 bases between them. Data came from immunoSEQ multiplex PCR; TCRdb stores just in-frame clones and leaves some out. The table lists approximately 80,000 clones, 87% of them singletons. Sample: peripheral blood, taken on day 0 of AZD1222 vaccination. The source of this sequence is an adult in good health. V is TRBV3-1 (or the pseudogene TRBV3-2) and J is TRBJ2-1, with D maybe TRBD1 (5 bases). The CDR3 is CASNYRNNEQFF. For the CDR3, the DNA is TGTGCCAGCAACTACAGGAACAATGAGCAGTTCTTC.